The rows below give T cell receptor beta chains drawn from one sample of a study of OX40 agonist ivuxolimab in advanced cancers. TCRdb's table, derived via immunoSEQ multiplex PCR, lists solely in-frame clones and lacks some. The sample lists approximately 100,000 clones; 91% were seen once. The sequenced sample was CD4+ or CD8+ T cells sorted from blood, obtained in a trial of the OX40 agonist ivuxolimab. These receptors originate from an adult with an advanced solid tumor such as melanoma, head and neck, liver or kidney cancer. Both conserved end residues are part of each CDR3. Each record gives: clone size, V gene, J gene, D gene, CDR3 protein, CDR3 DNA. The D gene is left open where the match is weak. Expanded clones get a size class; other rows say once, few or many, or leave the size out.

clone size: once; V gene: TRBV4-3; J gene: TRBJ1-1; D gene: .; CDR3 protein: CASSRGVTRDTEAFF; CDR3 DNA: TGCGCCAGCAGCCGAGGGGTAACTCGGGACACTGAAGCTTTCTTT
clone size: .; V gene: TRBV2; J gene: TRBJ2-1; D gene: .; CDR3 protein: CASSPGQYEQFF; CDR3 DNA: TGTGCCAGCAGTCCGGGACAATATGAGCAGTTCTTC
clone size: .; V gene: TRBV5-4; J gene: TRBJ2-2; D gene: TRBD1; CDR3 protein: CASSSSTGGTLRSGELFF; CDR3 DNA: TGTGCCAGCAGCTCTTCGACAGGGGGGACCCTCCGATCCGGGGAGCTGTTTTTT
clone size: .; V gene: TRBV18; J gene: TRBJ2-7; D gene: TRBD1; CDR3 protein: CASSPRDREEQYF; CDR3 DNA: TGTGCCAGCTCCCCGCGGGACAGGGAGGAGCAGTACTTC
clone size: .; V gene: TRBV15; J gene: TRBJ1-1; D gene: .; CDR3 protein: CATSREGPNTEAFF; CDR3 DNA: TGTGCCACCAGCAGAGAGGGCCCGAACACTGAAGCTTTCTTT
clone size: .; V gene: TRBV18; J gene: TRBJ1-1; D gene: .; CDR3 protein: CASSPRAAGGGNTEAFF; CDR3 DNA: TGTGCCAGCTCACCCCGGGCAGCCGGAGGGGGGAACACTGAAGCTTTCTTT
clone size: .; V gene: TRBV5-3; J gene: TRBJ2-3; D gene: .; CDR3 protein: CASTRGRRTDTQYF; CDR3 DNA: TGTGCCTCCACCAGGGGCAGGCGCACAGATACGCAGTATTTT
clone size: .; V gene: TRBV5-4; J gene: TRBJ2-3; D gene: .; CDR3 protein: CASSLPVMSDTQYF; CDR3 DNA: TGTGCCAGCAGCTTGCCGGTAATGTCAGATACGCAGTATTTT
clone size: .; V gene: TRBV6-5; J gene: TRBJ2-5; D gene: .; CDR3 protein: CASSRLARGKVTQYF; CDR3 DNA: TGTGCCAGCAGTCGCCTAGCTAGGGGGAAGGTGACCCAGTACTTC
clone size: medium-sized; V gene: TRBV11-3; J gene: TRBJ1-2; D gene: .; CDR3 protein: CASSSTGRSLAF; CDR3 DNA: TGTGCCAGCAGCTCCACCGGACGGAGTCTAGCCTTC
clone size: .; V gene: TRBV7-9; J gene: TRBJ2-7; D gene: .; CDR3 protein: CASSGRDAEQYF; CDR3 DNA: TGTGCCAGCAGCGGTAGGGACGCCGAGCAGTACTTC
clone size: once; V gene: TRBV19; J gene: TRBJ2-2; D gene: .; CDR3 protein: CASRGTGELFF; CDR3 DNA: TGTGCCAGCAGGGGCACCGGGGAGCTGTTTTTT
clone size: .; V gene: TRBV7-2; J gene: TRBJ2-7; D gene: TRBD2; CDR3 protein: CASSLVGAGAGYEQYF; CDR3 DNA: TGTGCCAGCAGCTTAGTCGGAGCGGGAGCTGGCTACGAGCAGTACTTC
clone size: .; V gene: TRBV7-2; J gene: TRBJ2-3; D gene: TRBD1; CDR3 protein: CASSPRTGVDTQYF; CDR3 DNA: TGTGCCAGCAGCCCCCGGACAGGGGTAGATACGCAGTATTTT
clone size: .; V gene: TRBV7-2; J gene: TRBJ2-7; D gene: .; CDR3 protein: CASSSQPSGAFYEQYF; CDR3 DNA: TGTGCCAGCAGCTCCCAGCCGTCGGGCGCCTTCTACGAGCAGTACTTC
clone size: .; V gene: TRBV6-5; J gene: TRBJ2-3; D gene: TRBD2; CDR3 protein: CASAESGTTADTQYF; CDR3 DNA: TGTGCCAGCGCCGAAAGCGGGACTACGGCAGATACGCAGTATTTT
clone size: .; V gene: TRBV28; J gene: TRBJ1-4; D gene: TRBD1; CDR3 protein: CASRGTGPNEKLFF; CDR3 DNA: TGTGCCAGCAGGGGGACAGGGCCTAATGAAAAACTGTTTTTT
clone size: .; V gene: TRBV5-1; J gene: TRBJ1-4; D gene: TRBD1; CDR3 protein: CASRPGGAGREKLFF; CDR3 DNA: TGCGCCAGCAGACCAGGGGGCGCGGGTCGTGAAAAACTGTTTTTT
clone size: .; V gene: TRBV7-2; J gene: TRBJ2-7; D gene: .; CDR3 protein: CASRLGGGSYEQYF; CDR3 DNA: TGTGCCAGCAGGCTGGGGGGCGGTTCTTACGAGCAGTACTTC
clone size: .; V gene: TRBV4-2; J gene: TRBJ2-1; D gene: .; CDR3 protein: CASSQEGGPGGAYNEQFF; CDR3 DNA: TGTGCCAGCAGCCAAGAGGGGGGTCCTGGCGGAGCCTACAATGAGCAGTTCTTC
clone size: .; V gene: TRBV27; J gene: TRBJ1-1; D gene: TRBD1; CDR3 protein: CASRTGWNTEAFF; CDR3 DNA: TGTGCCAGCAGGACAGGGTGGAACACTGAAGCTTTCTTT
clone size: once; V gene: TRBV9; J gene: TRBJ2-2; D gene: TRBD1; CDR3 protein: CASSVTFGQGVLTGELFF; CDR3 DNA: TGTGCCAGCAGCGTAACTTTTGGACAGGGGGTCCTAACCGGGGAGCTGTTTTTT
clone size: .; V gene: TRBV7-9; J gene: TRBJ2-7; D gene: TRBD2; CDR3 protein: CASSFSGSRYEQYF; CDR3 DNA: TGTGCCAGCAGCTTCAGCGGGAGTCGATACGAGCAGTACTTC
clone size: .; V gene: TRBV6-5; J gene: TRBJ2-1; D gene: .; CDR3 protein: CASGRGDGYNEQFF; CDR3 DNA: TGTGCCAGCGGACGCGGGGACGGATACAATGAGCAGTTCTTC
clone size: .; V gene: TRBV2; J gene: TRBJ2-5; D gene: .; CDR3 protein: CASWRGPEETQYF; CDR3 DNA: TGTGCCAGCTGGCGTGGGCCCGAAGAGACCCAGTACTTC
clone size: .; V gene: TRBV28; J gene: TRBJ2-7; D gene: .; CDR3 protein: CASSPGPTYEQYF; CDR3 DNA: TGTGCCAGCAGTCCGGGACCTACCTACGAGCAGTACTTC
clone size: .; V gene: TRBV28; J gene: TRBJ1-4; D gene: TRBD1; CDR3 protein: CASSIQGAGEKLFF; CDR3 DNA: TGTGCCAGCAGCATACAGGGGGCAGGGGAAAAACTGTTTTTT
clone size: .; V gene: TRBV27; J gene: TRBJ2-7; D gene: .; CDR3 protein: CASSPTSPRYEQYF; CDR3 DNA: TGTGCCAGCAGTCCCACGTCGCCCCGCTACGAGCAGTACTTC
clone size: .; V gene: TRBV4-3; J gene: TRBJ2-5; D gene: TRBD2; CDR3 protein: CASSQVGLAGPQETQYF; CDR3 DNA: TGCGCCAGCAGCCAAGTCGGGCTAGCGGGGCCCCAAGAGACCCAGTACTTC
clone size: .; V gene: TRBV27; J gene: TRBJ2-1; D gene: .; CDR3 protein: CASSLVVLGGKVNEQFF; CDR3 DNA: TGTGCCAGCAGTTTAGTGGTACTCGGCGGGAAGGTCAATGAGCAGTTCTTC
clone size: few; V gene: TRBV11-2; J gene: TRBJ2-7; D gene: TRBD2; CDR3 protein: CASSLDFRAGVSYEQYF; CDR3 DNA: TGTGCCAGCAGCTTAGATTTCCGGGCGGGAGTATCCTACGAGCAGTACTTC
clone size: .; V gene: TRBV28; J gene: TRBJ1-3; D gene: TRBD1; CDR3 protein: CASSTQGARGNTIYF; CDR3 DNA: TGTGCCAGCAGTACACAGGGGGCGCGGGGAAACACCATATATTTT
clone size: .; V gene: TRBV28; J gene: TRBJ2-7; D gene: .; CDR3 protein: CASSLPRSLVYEQYF; CDR3 DNA: TGTGCCAGCAGTTTACCAAGGTCCCTTGTCTACGAGCAGTACTTC
clone size: .; V gene: TRBV7-8; J gene: TRBJ2-5; D gene: TRBD1; CDR3 protein: CASSLGDRVETQYF; CDR3 DNA: TGTGCCAGCAGCTTAGGGGACAGGGTTGAGACCCAGTACTTC
clone size: .; V gene: TRBV18; J gene: TRBJ2-7; D gene: .; CDR3 protein: CASSPAGVGYEQYF; CDR3 DNA: TGTGCCAGCTCACCGGCAGGGGTGGGATACGAGCAGTACTTC
clone size: .; V gene: TRBV6-5; J gene: TRBJ2-1; D gene: .; CDR3 protein: CASGSGQAYNEQFF; CDR3 DNA: TGTGCCAGCGGGTCGGGCCAGGCCTACAATGAGCAGTTCTTC
clone size: .; V gene: TRBV10-3; J gene: TRBJ2-7; D gene: TRBD1; CDR3 protein: CAISDPGTVSYEQYF; CDR3 DNA: TGTGCCATCAGTGACCCCGGGACAGTCTCCTACGAGCAGTACTTC
clone size: .; V gene: TRBV4-1; J gene: TRBJ1-5; D gene: .; CDR3 protein: CASSQDSQGRWLNQPQHF; CDR3 DNA: TGCGCCAGCAGCCAAGACAGCCAGGGCAGGTGGTTGAACCAGCCCCAGCATTTT
clone size: once; V gene: TRBV28; J gene: TRBJ1-2; D gene: TRBD1; CDR3 protein: CASSHGTARRAGYTF; CDR3 DNA: TGTGCCAGCAGTCATGGGACAGCTCGACGAGCGGGCTACACCTTC
clone size: .; V gene: TRBV2; J gene: TRBJ1-1; D gene: .; CDR3 protein: CASSEGVGNTEAFF; CDR3 DNA: TGTGCCAGCAGTGAAGGAGTGGGGAACACTGAAGCTTTCTTT
clone size: once; V gene: TRBV5-1; J gene: TRBJ2-7; D gene: TRBD2; CDR3 protein: CASTSGSSYEQYF; CDR3 DNA: TGCGCCAGCACTAGCGGGAGCTCCTACGAGCAGTACTTC
clone size: .; V gene: TRBV7-9; J gene: TRBJ2-4; D gene: .; CDR3 protein: CASSLGGDITKNIQYF; CDR3 DNA: TGTGCCAGCAGTCTTGGGGGCGATATCACCAAAAACATTCAGTACTTC
clone size: .; V gene: TRBV14; J gene: TRBJ2-7; D gene: TRBD2; CDR3 protein: CASSQRLGTSASGEQYF; CDR3 DNA: TGTGCCAGCAGCCAAAGGTTGGGAACTAGCGCCTCGGGGGAGCAGTACTTC
clone size: .; V gene: TRBV7-2; J gene: TRBJ2-7; D gene: .; CDR3 protein: CASSLGGEIKQYF; CDR3 DNA: TGTGCCAGCAGCTTAGGGGGGGAAATCAAGCAGTACTTC
clone size: once; V gene: TRBV25-1; J gene: TRBJ2-1; D gene: .; CDR3 protein: CASSEFYEQFF; CDR3 DNA: TGTGCCAGCAGTGAATTCTATGAGCAGTTCTTC
clone size: .; V gene: TRBV19; J gene: TRBJ2-7; D gene: TRBD2; CDR3 protein: CASSIVLTGGSYEQYF; CDR3 DNA: TGTGCCAGTAGTATAGTCCTTACGGGAGGCTCATACGAGCAGTACTTC
clone size: .; V gene: TRBV7-2; J gene: TRBJ1-5; D gene: .; CDR3 protein: CASSLMGQQNQPQHF; CDR3 DNA: TGTGCCAGCAGCTTGATGGGGCAGCAAAATCAGCCCCAGCATTTT
clone size: .; V gene: TRBV28; J gene: TRBJ2-3; D gene: .; CDR3 protein: CASSLRDTQYF; CDR3 DNA: TGTGCCAGCAGTTTAAGGGATACGCAGTATTTT
clone size: .; V gene: TRBV5-1; J gene: TRBJ1-3; D gene: .; CDR3 protein: CASSTGHSGNTIYF; CDR3 DNA: TGCGCCAGCAGCACCGGGCACTCTGGAAACACCATATATTTT
clone size: .; V gene: TRBV18; J gene: TRBJ2-3; D gene: TRBD2; CDR3 protein: CASSRTSSGRATDTQYF; CDR3 DNA: TGTGCCAGCTCACGAACCTCTAGCGGGAGGGCCACAGATACGCAGTATTTT
clone size: .; V gene: TRBV7-8; J gene: TRBJ2-3; D gene: .; CDR3 protein: CASSLAASLDTQYF; CDR3 DNA: TGTGCCAGCAGCTTAGCGGCCTCTCTGGATACGCAGTATTTT
clone size: .; V gene: TRBV4-2; J gene: TRBJ2-4; D gene: .; CDR3 protein: CASSQEGSLLGNIQYF; CDR3 DNA: TGTGCCAGCAGCCAAGAAGGTTCCTTACTGGGAAACATTCAGTACTTC
clone size: once; V gene: TRBV21-1; J gene: TRBJ1-2; D gene: .; CDR3 protein: CASSRQGANDYYGYTF; CDR3 DNA: TGTGCCAGCAGCAGACAGGGGGCGAATGACTACTATGGCTACACCTTC
clone size: .; V gene: TRBV19; J gene: TRBJ2-7; D gene: TRBD1; CDR3 protein: CASSTQSGGGYEQYF; CDR3 DNA: TGTGCCAGTAGTACCCAGTCAGGGGGTGGCTACGAGCAGTACTTC
clone size: .; V gene: TRBV5-6; J gene: TRBJ2-7; D gene: TRBD2; CDR3 protein: CASTRPTSASYEQYF; CDR3 DNA: TGTGCCAGCACCCGCCCTACTAGCGCTTCCTACGAGCAGTACTTC
clone size: .; V gene: TRBV6-1; J gene: TRBJ2-1; D gene: .; CDR3 protein: CASIGGRSYNEQFF; CDR3 DNA: TGTGCCAGCATCGGCGGCCGCTCCTACAATGAGCAGTTCTTC
clone size: .; V gene: TRBV9; J gene: TRBJ1-2; D gene: .; CDR3 protein: CASSVDPSGGGYTF; CDR3 DNA: TGTGCCAGCAGCGTAGACCCCTCTGGGGGAGGCTACACCTTC
clone size: .; V gene: TRBV5-4; J gene: TRBJ2-7; D gene: TRBD1; CDR3 protein: CASSWTDRASEQYF; CDR3 DNA: TGTGCCAGCAGCTGGACGGACAGGGCTTCCGAGCAGTACTTC